This is a list of T cell receptor beta chains from one sample in a study of control samples from healthy donors and cancer patients. The data were produced by immunoSEQ multiplex PCR, yet TCRdb's version contains in-frame clones alone and is incomplete. The sample has some 22,000 clones; 84% are singletons. Input material: PBMCs. The receptors come from a man aged 60 to 69 with colorectal cancer. Both conserved end residues are part of each CDR3. D genes are given only for firm matches. Expanded clones get a size class; other rows say once, few or many, or leave the size out.

V gene: TRBV24-1
clone size: -
J gene: TRBJ2-2
D gene: TRBD1
CDR3 DNA: TGTGCCACCAGTGATTTGGGACAGGGTGACACCGGGGAGCTGTTTTTT
CDR3 protein: CATSDLGQGDTGELFF

V gene: TRBV10-3
clone size: few
J gene: TRBJ2-3
D gene: -
CDR3 DNA: TGTGCCATCCGGCGGGAAGGCACAGATACGCAGTATTTT
CDR3 protein: CAIRREGTDTQYF

V gene: TRBV15
clone size: -
J gene: TRBJ1-1
D gene: TRBD1
CDR3 DNA: TGTGCCACCAGCAGAGGTCGACAGGGTTTTGAAGCTTTCTTT
CDR3 protein: CATSRGRQGFEAFF

V gene: TRBV5-6
clone size: -
J gene: TRBJ1-2
D gene: -
CDR3 DNA: TGTGCCAGCAGCTTGGGGGGAGTAGAAGACTATGGCTACACCTTC
CDR3 protein: CASSLGGVEDYGYTF

V gene: TRBV6-2/TRBV6-3
clone size: -
J gene: TRBJ2-5
D gene: -
CDR3 DNA: TGTGCCAGCAGCCGTACAGGGTACCAAGAGACCCAGTACTTC
CDR3 protein: CASSRTGYQETQYF

V gene: TRBV18
clone size: -
J gene: TRBJ1-2
D gene: TRBD1
CDR3 DNA: TGTGCCAGCTCACCCCGGACAGGGGCGGATGGCTACACCTTC
CDR3 protein: CASSPRTGADGYTF

V gene: TRBV5-1
clone size: -
J gene: TRBJ1-2
D gene: -
CDR3 DNA: TGCGCCAGCAGCTTGACTTACGACGAACCTAACTATGGCTACACCTTC
CDR3 protein: CASSLTYDEPNYGYTF

V gene: TRBV4-3
clone size: -
J gene: TRBJ2-3
D gene: TRBD2
CDR3 DNA: TGCGCCAGCAGCCAAGATTTGGCGGGGGGCCAAGATACGCAGTATTTT
CDR3 protein: CASSQDLAGGQDTQYF

V gene: TRBV7-9
clone size: -
J gene: TRBJ1-2
D gene: TRBD1
CDR3 DNA: TGTGCCAGCAGCTTAGCAGGGACAGGGTGGGCCTATGGCTACACCTTC
CDR3 protein: CASSLAGTGWAYGYTF

V gene: TRBV5-1
clone size: -
J gene: TRBJ1-2
D gene: -
CDR3 DNA: TGCGCCAGCAGCTTGTTGGAGGGCCAGGGGAATGGCTACACCTTC
CDR3 protein: CASSLLEGQGNGYTF

V gene: TRBV10-1
clone size: -
J gene: TRBJ1-3
D gene: TRBD1
CDR3 DNA: TGCGCCAGCAATGCGGGACAGGGGGGCTCTGGAAACACCATATATTTT
CDR3 protein: CASNAGQGGSGNTIYF

V gene: TRBV12-3/TRBV12-4
clone size: -
J gene: TRBJ1-1
D gene: TRBD1
CDR3 DNA: TGTGCCAGCACCCGACAGGGGGGATATGAAGCTTTCTTT
CDR3 protein: CASTRQGGYEAFF

V gene: TRBV4-1
clone size: -
J gene: TRBJ1-4
D gene: TRBD1
CDR3 DNA: TGCGCCAGCAGGTTCGGGGACAGTAATGAAAAACTGTTTTTT
CDR3 protein: CASRFGDSNEKLFF

V gene: TRBV7-2
clone size: -
J gene: TRBJ1-4
D gene: -
CDR3 DNA: TGTGCCAGCAGCCTTAGGCCCCGGACAAGACTGTTTTTT
CDR3 protein: CASSLRPRTRLFF

V gene: TRBV28
clone size: -
J gene: TRBJ1-1
D gene: -
CDR3 DNA: TGTGCCAGCACCGGGGGAGGGGAGAGCACTGAAGCTTTCTTT
CDR3 protein: CASTGGGESTEAFF

V gene: TRBV5-4
clone size: -
J gene: TRBJ1-1
D gene: -
CDR3 DNA: TGTGCCAGCAGACCCGGAGTCACGTCTGAAGCTTTCTTT
CDR3 protein: CASRPGVTSEAFF

V gene: TRBV20-1
clone size: -
J gene: TRBJ2-3
D gene: -
CDR3 DNA: TGCAGTGCTAGTAGGGGGGACTTGAGGGCAGATACGCAGTATTTT
CDR3 protein: CSASRGDLRADTQYF

V gene: TRBV7-9
clone size: -
J gene: TRBJ2-3
D gene: TRBD1
CDR3 DNA: TGTGCCAGCAGCTCTTTGACAGGGAGAGGCGCAGATACGCAGTATTTT
CDR3 protein: CASSSLTGRGADTQYF

V gene: TRBV9
clone size: -
J gene: TRBJ1-4
D gene: TRBD1
CDR3 DNA: TGTGCCAGCAAGAGGACAGGGGGCGGGGAACTGTTTTTT
CDR3 protein: CASKRTGGGELFF

V gene: TRBV6-1
clone size: -
J gene: TRBJ1-2
D gene: TRBD1
CDR3 DNA: TGTGCCAGCAGTGATACGACAGGGTTCGGCTACACCTTC
CDR3 protein: CASSDTTGFGYTF

V gene: TRBV6-2/TRBV6-3
clone size: -
J gene: TRBJ1-5
D gene: -
CDR3 DNA: TGTGCCAGCAGTTACATTAACACAGGACCAAGCAATCAGCCCCAGCATTTT
CDR3 protein: CASSYINTGPSNQPQHF

V gene: TRBV6-2/TRBV6-3
clone size: -
J gene: TRBJ2-5
D gene: -
CDR3 DNA: TGTGCCAGCAGTCCCGTTGAAGAGACCCAGTACTTC
CDR3 protein: CASSPVEETQYF

V gene: TRBV5-5
clone size: -
J gene: TRBJ1-5
D gene: -
CDR3 DNA: TGTGCCAGCAGCTACGAGGGGGGTCAGCCCCAGCATTTT
CDR3 protein: CASSYEGGQPQHF

V gene: TRBV5-5
clone size: medium-sized
J gene: TRBJ2-7
D gene: -
CDR3 DNA: TGTGCCAGCAGCTTGCGCGGGACAGACTACGAGCAGTACTTC
CDR3 protein: CASSLRGTDYEQYF

V gene: TRBV10-3
clone size: -
J gene: TRBJ2-6
D gene: -
CDR3 DNA: TGTGCCATCAGTGGGATCACTGGGGCCAACGTCCTGACTTTC
CDR3 protein: CAISGITGANVLTF

V gene: TRBV5-1
clone size: -
J gene: TRBJ1-2
D gene: -
CDR3 DNA: TGCGCCAGCAGCCCCGGACTCGATAACTATGGCTACACCTTC
CDR3 protein: CASSPGLDNYGYTF

V gene: TRBV6-5
clone size: -
J gene: TRBJ1-6
D gene: TRBD1
CDR3 DNA: TGTGCCAGCAGAGCCGGGACAGGGAATAATTCACCCCTCCACTTT
CDR3 protein: CASRAGTGNNSPLHF

V gene: TRBV14
clone size: -
J gene: TRBJ1-2
D gene: -
CDR3 DNA: TGTGCCAGGGCCTTTGGGAGGGACTATGGCTACACCTTC
CDR3 protein: CARAFGRDYGYTF

V gene: TRBV29-1
clone size: -
J gene: TRBJ2-3
D gene: -
CDR3 DNA: TGCAGCGCTTGGACTAGCACAGATACGCAGTATTTT
CDR3 protein: CSAWTSTDTQYF

V gene: TRBV11-2
clone size: -
J gene: TRBJ2-1
D gene: -
CDR3 DNA: TGTGCCAGCAGCTTCCCGGGCGCAGGTGGGGCTTCTTACAATGAGCAGTTCTTC
CDR3 protein: CASSFPGAGGASYNEQFF

V gene: TRBV2
clone size: -
J gene: TRBJ2-7
D gene: -
CDR3 DNA: TGTGCCACGGGGGCCGGGACTACAAATTCCTACGAGCAGTACTTC
CDR3 protein: CATGAGTTNSYEQYF

V gene: TRBV5-1
clone size: -
J gene: TRBJ2-6
D gene: -
CDR3 DNA: TGCGCCAGCAGCTTCCCAGGGGCGGATTCTGGGGCCAACGTCCTGACTTTC
CDR3 protein: CASSFPGADSGANVLTF

V gene: TRBV20-1
clone size: -
J gene: TRBJ2-3
D gene: -
CDR3 DNA: TGCAGTGCTCGCCGGGATACGCAGTATTTT
CDR3 protein: CSARRDTQYF

V gene: TRBV15
clone size: -
J gene: TRBJ2-5
D gene: -
CDR3 DNA: TGTGCCACCAGCAGAGATCGCGAGGAGACCCAGTACTTC
CDR3 protein: CATSRDREETQYF

V gene: TRBV5-1
clone size: -
J gene: TRBJ1-1
D gene: -
CDR3 DNA: TGCGCCAGCAGCTTGGTTAACCGTGGGCAGGGCACTGAAGCTTTCTTT
CDR3 protein: CASSLVNRGQGTEAFF

V gene: TRBV10-3
clone size: -
J gene: TRBJ2-2
D gene: -
CDR3 DNA: TGTGCCATCAGTGACCTCCCGGGACGGACCGACACCGGGGAGCTGTTTTTT
CDR3 protein: CAISDLPGRTDTGELFF

V gene: TRBV2
clone size: -
J gene: TRBJ1-1
D gene: -
CDR3 DNA: TGTGCCAGCGGACAGACAGGGAACACTGAAGCTTTCTTT
CDR3 protein: CASGQTGNTEAFF

V gene: TRBV7-6
clone size: -
J gene: TRBJ1-4
D gene: TRBD1
CDR3 DNA: TGTGCCAGCAGCTTAAATCGGGGACAGGGGAGTGAAAAACTGTTTTTT
CDR3 protein: CASSLNRGQGSEKLFF

V gene: TRBV7-2
clone size: once
J gene: TRBJ2-5
D gene: TRBD1
CDR3 DNA: TGTGCCAGCAGCCCACAGGGGGCCGGAGAGACCCAGTACTTC
CDR3 protein: CASSPQGAGETQYF

V gene: TRBV19
clone size: -
J gene: TRBJ2-4
D gene: -
CDR3 DNA: TGTGCCAGTAGTAGCCGGGACATATCTGCCCTGGATCTAGCCAAAAACATTCAGTACTTC
CDR3 protein: CASSSRDISALDLAKNIQYF

V gene: TRBV6-1
clone size: -
J gene: TRBJ2-5
D gene: -
CDR3 DNA: TGTGCCAGCAGTGAAACCCACACCCTCCAAGAGACCCAGTACTTC
CDR3 protein: CASSETHTLQETQYF

V gene: TRBV3-1/TRBV3-2
clone size: -
J gene: TRBJ1-1
D gene: -
CDR3 DNA: TGTGCCAGCAGCCAAGATTTCGGGGGGCGGAAAGCTTTCTTT
CDR3 protein: CASSQDFGGRKAFF

V gene: TRBV3-1/TRBV3-2
clone size: once
J gene: TRBJ2-7
D gene: TRBD1
CDR3 DNA: TGTGCCAGCAGCCGACAAGGGACAGGGCCCTACGAGCAGTACTTC
CDR3 protein: CASSRQGTGPYEQYF

V gene: TRBV30
clone size: -
J gene: TRBJ2-1
D gene: TRBD1
CDR3 DNA: TGTGCCTGGAGTACCCCGGACAGGGTGGGGAATGAGCAGTTCTTC
CDR3 protein: CAWSTPDRVGNEQFF

V gene: TRBV5-1
clone size: -
J gene: TRBJ2-3
D gene: TRBD2
CDR3 DNA: TGCGCCAGCAGCCCGGGACTAGCGGGGGCAGGCACAGATACGCAGTATTTT
CDR3 protein: CASSPGLAGAGTDTQYF

V gene: TRBV18
clone size: few
J gene: TRBJ1-5
D gene: TRBD1
CDR3 DNA: TGTGCCAGCTCGGGACAGGGGGGAGGTCAGCCCCAGCATTTT
CDR3 protein: CASSGQGGGQPQHF

V gene: TRBV10-3
clone size: -
J gene: TRBJ1-1
D gene: -
CDR3 DNA: TGTGCCATCCGAGAAACGGACAGAAACACTGAAGCTTTCTTT
CDR3 protein: CAIRETDRNTEAFF

V gene: TRBV19
clone size: -
J gene: TRBJ2-2
D gene: -
CDR3 DNA: TGTGCCAGTAGTATACAGGGCGGGGAGCTGTTTTTT
CDR3 protein: CASSIQGGELFF

V gene: TRBV27
clone size: -
J gene: TRBJ1-1
D gene: TRBD1
CDR3 DNA: TGTGCCAGCACCCTCCGGACAGGGGGCGCCCCGGGGACTGAAGCTTTCTTT
CDR3 protein: CASTLRTGGAPGTEAFF

V gene: TRBV5-1
clone size: once
J gene: TRBJ1-4
D gene: -
CDR3 DNA: TGCGCCAGCAGCTTGATGGACCACGGGGAAAAACTGTTTTTT
CDR3 protein: CASSLMDHGEKLFF

V gene: TRBV2
clone size: -
J gene: TRBJ1-2
D gene: TRBD1
CDR3 DNA: TGTGCCAGCCGGGGGACAGTCCTCTATGGCTACACCTTC
CDR3 protein: CASRGTVLYGYTF

V gene: TRBV5-1
clone size: -
J gene: TRBJ2-5
D gene: TRBD1
CDR3 DNA: TGCGCCAGCAGCTTGGCCCGGCAGGGGGAACAGACCCAGTACTTC
CDR3 protein: CASSLARQGEQTQYF

V gene: TRBV29-1
clone size: -
J gene: TRBJ1-2
D gene: -
CDR3 DNA: TGCAGCGTTTATGGGGACGACGTAAACTATGGCTACACCTTC
CDR3 protein: CSVYGDDVNYGYTF

V gene: TRBV6-5
clone size: few
J gene: TRBJ1-5
D gene: -
CDR3 DNA: TGTGCCAGCAGTATTTTTTGGGATCAGCCCCAGCATTTT
CDR3 protein: CASSIFWDQPQHF

V gene: TRBV7-9
clone size: -
J gene: TRBJ1-4
D gene: TRBD1
CDR3 DNA: TGTGCCAGCAGCTGGACAGGGCTTAATGAAAAACTGTTTTTT
CDR3 protein: CASSWTGLNEKLFF